The clone carrying this T cell receptor (beta chain) showed up just a few times. The source of the sample is a study of blood T cell repertoires in COVID-19. Overall study context: Both acute and convalescent COVID-19 samples were obtained from the United States, Italy and Spain. PBMCs, B-cell-depleted T cells, or T cells were the source of the cDNA or gDNA that made up the material.

As processed by the authors: How many nucleated cells were present was estimated from reference gene primer amplification. Generated by immunoSEQ multiplex PCR, the TCRdb table keeps only in-frame clones and is missing some. V, J and clone size are those of that table, while D and trimming were read from the DNA. The table shows about 160,000 clones, with around 84% occurring only once. This TCR came from a man aged 40-49 years with acute or convalescent COVID-19. The sequencing input was peripheral blood.

The CDR3: CAIRRTGDTEAFF. The CDR3 coding sequence is TGTGCCATCAGGCGGACAGGCGACACTGAAGCTTTCTTT. The chain joins TRBV10-3 to TRBJ1-1; 7 bases line up with TRBD1. Germline V lookup: CDR1 ENHRY, CDR2 SYGVKD. Trimming at V came to 6 bases and at J to 3 bases, leaving 4 bases not matched to a gene. The length of the CDR3 is 13 residues.